The table lists the clone carrying this T cell receptor (beta chain) with many counts. Its antigen remains unidentified. During its preparation, the TCRbeta library received unique molecular identifiers. TCRdb ran MiXCR on the PCR reads and lists one entry per CDR3 protein. This table has some 200,000 distinct CDR3 sequences, about a tenth appearing once. These data belong to a study of T-cell reconstitution after alpha-beta-depleted transplantation in children. General study results and limits: Among T cells one year after transplant, newly produced cells accounted for most counts and diversity. Recipient T cells and thymic progenitors that survived were the source of the high TCRbeta diversity seen at day 60 in some patients. Several hundred rapidly expanded clones from non-depleted graft cells reportedly supplied alpha-beta T cells about two months post-transplant.

Germline assignment: CDR1 MRHNA and CDR2 SNTAGT. V was clipped by 3 bases and J by 9 bases; unmatched bases: 5. This CDR3 region has 14 residues. This receptor was identified in a child less than two years old with acute myeloid leukemia, due to receive a stem cell transplant. This chain joins TRBV6-4 and TRBJ2-1, with 10 bases that match TRBD2. The input for sequencing was PBMCs, taken before TCRalphabeta/CD19-depleted stem cell transplant. The CDR3 loop is CASSEAGGPGEQFF. CDR3 bases: TGTGCCAGCAGTGAAGCGGGAGGGCCGGGTGAGCAGTTCTTC.